The 18 T cell receptor beta chains reported below all come from one sample, sequenced in a study of siplizumab effects on memory and regulatory T cells. TCRdb keeps only in-frame clones here, not all; method: immunoSEQ multiplex PCR. The sample lists tens of thousands of clones; 90% to 95% were seen once. The sample consisted of CD8+ T cells sorted from blood. The receptors derive from a human donor in good health.

V usage is TRBV19 and J usage is TRBJ2-2; the D is unclear. Trimming pared 7 bases from V and 7 bases from J, leaving 13 bases between. Per germline, CDR1 LNHDA and CDR2 SQIVND (reference sequence). The CDR3 length is 13 residues. Here the CDR3 reads CASTLGSGGELFF. Written as DNA, the CDR3 is TGTGCCAGTACCCTGGGGTCAGGCGGGGAGCTGTTTTTT.

The V and J genes are TRBV4-1 and TRBJ2-1; 7 bases match TRBD2. V dropped 1 base and J dropped 5; count of bases not matched to a gene: 5. CDR3 length equals 15 residues. Per the germline V gene, CDR1 is MGHRA and CDR2 is YSYEKL. For the CDR3, the DNA is TGCGCCAGCAGCCAAGCGGGAGGTGGGGACAATGAGCAGTTCTTC. Protein sequence: CASSQAGGGDNEQFF.

The chain has TRBV6-6 and TRBJ2-5, with 14 bases fitting TRBD2. Trimming at V came to 6 bases and at J to 5 bases, leaving 5 bases not matched to a gene. The CDR3 has 15 amino acids. The germline V gene has CDR1 MNHNY and CDR2 SVGAGI (reference sequence). The CDR3 nucleotides are TGTGCCAGCAGCCGACTAGCGGGGGGGCCGGAGACCCAGTACTTC. It specifies CASSRLAGGPETQYF.

This clone has a handful of counts. The rearrangement joins TRBV6-1 to TRBJ1-1, with 8 positions matching TRBD1. The germline gives CDR1 MNHNS, CDR2 SASEGT. This CDR3 comprises 15 residues. Trimming at V came to 6 bases and at J to 0 bases, leaving 6 bases not matched to a gene. CDR3 amino acids: CASRGGQDMNTEAFF. The CDR3 DNA follows: TGTGCCAGCAGGGGGGGACAGGACATGAACACTGAAGCTTTCTTT.

The J gene is TRBJ2-7, the V gene TRBV6-1, with 9 bases identical to TRBD1. V was pared by 4 bases and J by 2 bases, with 3 bases of the junction left unmatched. This CDR3 spans 14 amino acids. Germline CDR1 and CDR2: MNHNS and SASEGT. DNA of the CDR3: TGTGCCAGCAGTGGGGGACAGGGCCCCTACGAGCAGTACTTC. The encoded protein is CASSGGQGPYEQYF.

The rearrangement joins TRBV13 to TRBJ1-6; D gene uncertain. Per the germline V gene, CDR1 is PRHDT and CDR2 is FYEKMQ (reference sequence). This CDR3 spans 15 amino acids. Trimming removed 0 bases from V and 8 bases from J, with 11 bases in between. Written as DNA, the CDR3 is TGTGCCAGCAGCTTAGGACACTCCGGGGATTCACCCCTCCACTTT. Amino acids: CASSLGHSGDSPLHF.

The chain has TRBV5-6 and TRBJ1-1; D is uncertain. V lost 1 base and J 8 bases, leaving 9 bases between the germline ends. CDR3 length: 12 residues. Germline values: CDR1 SGHDT, CDR2 YYEEEE. For the CDR3, the DNA is TGTGCCAGCAGCTTGACTGACGAGGAAGCTTTCTTT. Amino acid sequence: CASSLTDEEAFF.

This clone is a singleton in its sample. The chain carries TRBV2 and TRBJ1-2; possible D gene TRBD1, 6 bases. CDR3 length equals 14 residues. Germline V lookup: CDR1 SNHLY, CDR2 FYNNEI. V was clipped by 8 bases and J by 5 bases, with 18 bases between them. Here the CDR3 reads CASYEGGEPYGYTF. CDR3 sequence (DNA): TGTGCCAGCTACGAAGGGGGGGAGCCATATGGCTACACCTTC.

V usage is TRBV13 and J usage is TRBJ1-3; 7 bases match TRBD1. V shed 2 bases and J 2 bases; nucleotides not matched to a gene: 0. Germline CDR1 is PRHDT and CDR2 is FYEKMQ (reference sequence). This CDR3 region has 14 residues. The CDR3 DNA sequence: TGTGCCAGCAGCTTACAGGGGGCTGGAAACACCATATATTTT. The encoded protein is CASSLQGAGNTIYF. Full variable domain (outside the CDR3, taken from reference TRBV13 and TRBJ1-3): AAGVIQSPRHLIKEKRETATLKCYPIPRHDTVYWYQQGPGQDPQFLISFYEKMQSDKGSIPDRFSAQQFSDYHSELNMSSLELGDSALYFCASSLQGAGNTIYFGEGSWLTVV.

The CDR3 spells CASGLTGRIPNYGYTF. DNA for the CDR3: TGTGCCAGCGGGCTGACAGGGCGAATACCTAACTATGGCTACACCTTC. This chain connects TRBV5-3 to TRBJ1-2; 7 nucleotides match TRBD1. TRBV5-3 is an open reading frame, and its role is uncertain. With 8 bases clipped from V and 0 bases from J, the junction kept 13 bases outside the gene matches. The CDR3 covers 16 residues.

CDR3 sequence: CSARDHDSYNEQFF. CDR3 coding DNA: TGCAGCGCGCGGGACCACGACTCCTACAATGAGCAGTTCTTC. The chain uses TRBV29-1 and TRBJ2-1, with D possibly matching TRBD2 (6 bases). Per germline, CDR1 SQVTM and CDR2 ANQGSEA. This CDR3 region has 14 residues. V was cut by 7 bases and J by 0 bases, with 13 bases left in between.

CDR3 loop: CASSLEQGSGYEQYF. Here the CDR3 DNA reads TGTGCCAGCAGCTTAGAACAGGGTTCTGGCTACGAGCAGTACTTC. The chain has TRBV11-2 and TRBJ2-7, with TRBD1 as a possible D gene (6 bases). The CDR3 length is 15 residues. V was pared by 0 bases and J by 3 bases, with 12 bases between. The germline V gene has CDR1 SGHAT and CDR2 FQNNGV.

This clone was detected once. The chain combines TRBV27 with TRBJ1-5; 8 bases fit TRBD1. The junction had 2 bases not matched to a gene; V was cut back by 4 bases and J by 6 bases. CDR3 size: 13 residues. In germline, CDR1 is MNHEY, CDR2 SMNVEV (reference sequence). The CDR3, as DNA: TGTGCCAGCAGTTGGGGGACAGGTCAGCCCCAGCATTTT. Its protein product is CASSWGTGQPQHF.

The chain links TRBV5-5 to TRBJ1-1; D not resolved. Trimming took 0 bases from V and 4 from J, leaving 4 bases between them. CDR1 is SGHKS, CDR2 YYEKEE, per germline (reference sequence). The CDR3 extends over 12 amino acids. This chain's CDR3 is CASSLEGTEAFF. CDR3 coding DNA: TGTGCCAGCAGCTTGGAGGGCACTGAAGCTTTCTTT.

The chain couples TRBV6-5 to TRBJ2-1; D perhaps matches TRBD2 (6 bases). Deletions cut 4 bases from V and 5 bases from J, with 12 bases between. In germline, CDR1 is MNHEY, CDR2 SVGAGI. The CDR3 is 14 residues long. The CDR3: CASSFRGENNEQFF. CDR3 coding DNA: TGTGCCAGCAGTTTTCGCGGGGAAAACAATGAGCAGTTCTTC.

The chain uses TRBV9 and TRBJ2-5, with 8 positions matching TRBD2. V lost 0 bases and J lost 0; bases outside the gene matches: 7. Germline V gene lookup returns CDR1 SGDLS and CDR2 YYNGEE. The CDR3 is 17 amino acids. The CDR3 reads CASSVEAGDSYQETQYF. The CDR3 DNA sequence: TGTGCCAGCAGCGTAGAAGCGGGGGACTCTTACCAAGAGACCCAGTACTTC.

V and J are TRBV20-1 and TRBJ2-5; D gene uncertain. CDR3 length equals 9 residues. V shed 7 bases and J shed 4 bases, with 4 bases lying between them. Germline CDR1 and CDR2: DFQATT and SNEGSKA (reference sequence). CDR3 residues: CSGGETQYF. In DNA, the CDR3 is TGCAGTGGAGGAGAGACCCAGTACTTC.

The chain links TRBV5-1 to TRBJ2-2; D remains unclear. There are 11 residues in the CDR3. Looked up from germline, CDR1 is SGHRS and CDR2 is YFSETQ. The V end was cut by 8 bases, the J end by 5 bases, with 7 bases between. The CDR3 sequence is CASTSTGELFF. The CDR3 bases are TGCGCCAGTACGAGTACCGGGGAGCTGTTTTTT.